This is a list of T cell receptor beta chains from one sample in a study of chemoradiotherapy in HPV16-positive cancers. The assay was immunoSEQ multiplex PCR, and TCRdb's table has in-frame clones only and misses some. Seen here are approximately 3,100 clones, more than 85% observed once, and the top ten hold nearly 4%. The specimen was tumor tissue, collected from a patient who underwent chemoradiotherapy. The receptor set was obtained from a human donor with HPV-associated anogenital cancer. Each CDR3 is given with its conserved first and last residue.

V,J,CDR3
TRBV6-1,TRBJ1-2,CASSEVSDTPTHGYTF
TRBV9,TRBJ2-1,CASSALGEVGAYNEQFF
TRBV9,TRBJ2-1,CASSESSYNEQFF
TRBV7-9,TRBJ1-2,CASSPPGEVNYGYTF
TRBV7-2,TRBJ2-2,CASSLRTGETGELFF
TRBV10-2,TRBJ2-1,CASSDGGPSYNEQFF
TRBV10-3,TRBJ1-1,CAISAIPGQGEAFF
TRBV7-6,TRBJ1-5,CASSLEGGSGNQPQHF
TRBV6-5,TRBJ2-7,CASSLLGDAPRDF
TRBV7-2,TRBJ2-3,CASSERAPVTQYF
TRBV27,TRBJ2-2,CASSLRVGELFF
TRBV29-1,TRBJ1-1,CSVSIETEAFF
TRBV7-2,TRBJ2-3,CASSSLEEDTQYF
TRBV5-1,TRBJ2-3,CASSLERVPDTQYF
TRBV5-4,TRBJ2-6,CASSRPGLSGGTSGANVLTF
TRBV15,TRBJ1-3,CATSRDLGFSGNTIYF
TRBV10-3,TRBJ1-5,CAISDSNQPQHF
TRBV18,TRBJ2-5,CASSPWSSGDQETQYF
TRBV2,TRBJ2-1,CASKTAVSSYNEQFF
TRBV5-1,TRBJ2-5,CASSLGGSGAGQETQYF
TRBV9,TRBJ2-3,CASSAEHGTSAGADTQYF
TRBV6-5,TRBJ1-2,CASSKRQGGGYTF
TRBV15,TRBJ1-3,CATSREAGEGNTIYF
TRBV7-2,TRBJ2-3,CASSLEGIGDTQYF
TRBV29-1,TRBJ2-7,CSYTSQTYEQYF
TRBV9,TRBJ2-1,CASSAFGVRSYNEQFF
TRBV6-5,TRBJ1-3,CASSYRSSGNTIYF
TRBV5-4,TRBJ1-4,CASSQGLENEKLFF
TRBV30,TRBJ1-5,CAWSSLGTGLYQPQHF
TRBV5-8,TRBJ1-5,CASSSGTGPNQPQHF
TRBV18,TRBJ2-3,CASSPQGPSTDTQYF
TRBV30,TRBJ2-3,CAWKRGPVGADTQYF
TRBV4-2,TRBJ2-3,CASSQDSSLGGGGSYTQYF
TRBV2,TRBJ1-2,CASSYLEGGYTF
TRBV5-4,TRBJ2-5,CASSTTSGRETQYF
TRBV14,TRBJ1-2,CASSQGGTAKGYTF
TRBV6-1,TRBJ1-1,CASTKVAGVNTEAFF
TRBV6-6,TRBJ2-5,CASSTRGQRGPETQYF
TRBV6-6,TRBJ1-1,CASNQLRQGGIEAFF
TRBV5-1,TRBJ2-7,CASSSGPQGTSYEQYF
TRBV4-3,TRBJ1-3,CASSQEVRKPYSGNTIYF
TRBV6-1,TRBJ2-1,CASSGAEYNEQFF
TRBV11-2,TRBJ1-1,CASSLRQLTEAFF
TRBV21-1,TRBJ2-5,CASTKAGRQETQYF
TRBV4-2,TRBJ2-1,CASSQDPSLAESSYNEQFF